One and the same sample provided the 16 T cell receptor beta chains below, sequenced in a study of T cells after yellow fever vaccination. TCRdb reanalysed the 5' RACE reads using MiXCR and keeps one entry per CDR3 protein. There are a few hundred thousand distinct CDR3 sequences in the sample; roughly an eighth occur only once, and approximately 3.3% lies in the top ten. Specimen: CD4+ T cells sorted from PBMCs, collected 15 days after the yellow fever booster vaccination. Receptors were obtained from a man between 18 and 35 years old who received the YFV17D yellow fever vaccine.

The sample holds a few counts of this clonotype. The chain links TRBV7-2 to TRBJ2-5; no clear D gene. The V gene lost 4 bases and the J gene lost 4 bases, with 10 bases spanning the gap. CDR1 and CDR2 (germline): SGHTA, FQGNSA. The CDR3 consists of 13 residues. The CDR3 loop reads CASSSGPSETQYF. The DNA of the CDR3 is TGTGCCAGCAGCTCTGGGCCGTCAGAGACCCAGTACTTC.

This clonotype was counted between two and nine times. The V call is TRBV20-1, the J call TRBJ2-7; 9 nucleotides match TRBD2. This CDR3 has 14 amino acids. Germline V gives CDR1 DFQATT, CDR2 SNEGSKA (reference sequence). V trimming: 5 bases; J trimming: 2 bases; junction bases outside the gene matches: 7. The CDR3 nucleotides are TGCAGTGCTCTTTTTGCGGGGGGGGCCTACGAGCAGTACGTC. The encoded protein is CSALFAGGAYEQYV.

V and J are TRBV27 and TRBJ1-1, with 7 nucleotides matching TRBD1. Germline V gene data show CDR1 as MNHEY and CDR2 as SMNVEV (reference sequence). This CDR3 comprises 14 residues. Trimming removed 7 bases from V and 5 bases from J; junction bases left unmatched: 10. The CDR3 bases are TGTGCCAGCATTAGACAGGGCTCGAGGACTGAAGCTTTCTTT. Protein: CASIRQGSRTEAFF.

The chain recombines TRBV29-1 with TRBJ2-1; possibly TRBD1 or TRBD2 for D (6 bases each). Deletions cut 7 bases from V and 7 bases from J, with 14 bases between. CDR1 SQVTM and CDR2 ANQGSEA come from the germline V gene. The CDR3 is 12 amino acids. CDR3 residues: CSGVKGGNEQFF. The CDR3 coding sequence is TGCAGCGGAGTGAAGGGGGGTAATGAGCAGTTCTTC.

This clonotype has only a few counts. A read error is possible here, since a much larger clone lies one base away. This rearrangement joins TRBV10-3 to TRBJ2-2; the D gene is possibly TRBD2 (6 bases). The CDR3 runs 15 residues. Trimming left V 6 bases short and J 6 bases short, with 17 bases between. Looked up from germline, CDR1 is ENHRY and CDR2 is SYGVKD. The CDR3 reads CAIRERPGVAGELFF. CDR3 DNA sequence: TGTGCCATCAGGGAAAGACCGGGGGTGGCCGGGGAGCTGTTTTTT.

This chain connects TRBV20-1 to TRBJ1-5; a weak D match, TRBD1 (5 bases). The CDR3 spans 13 residues. Per germline, CDR1 DFQATT and CDR2 SNEGSKA (reference sequence). The V gene lost 4 bases and the J gene lost 9 bases, with 16 bases spanning the gap. CDR3 amino acids: CSATGQGSLPQHF. CDR3 bases: TGCAGTGCTACGGGGCAGGGCAGCTTGCCCCAGCATTTT.

This clonotype has ten or more counts. J is TRBJ1-4 and V is TRBV24-1; D is perhaps TRBD1 (5 bases). Looked up from germline, CDR1 is KGHDR and CDR2 is SFDVKD. Between the trimmed V and J ends, which lost 4 bases and 10 bases, there was a span of 12 bases. This CDR3 has 13 amino acids. The CDR3 sequence: CATSDPTVRKLFF. The CDR3 nucleotides are TGTGCCACCAGTGACCCGACAGTCAGAAAACTGTTTTTT.

This clonotype has only a few counts. The V gene is TRBV4-1, the J gene TRBJ1-1; TRBD1 aligns across 12 bases. Per the germline V gene, CDR1 is MGHRA and CDR2 is YSYEKL. The V segment lost 1 base and the J segment 6 bases; nucleotides outside the gene matches: 12. The CDR3 length is 18 residues. CDR3 in DNA: TGCGCCAGCAGCCAAGGAAGGGGACAGGGGGCCCCCACGGCTGAAGCTTTCTTT. Translation gives CASSQGRGQGAPTAEAFF.

The chain recombines TRBV20-1 with TRBJ2-5, with D perhaps TRBD2 (5 bases). The CDR3 is 11 amino acids. CDR1 and CDR2 (germline): DFQATT, SNEGSKA (reference sequence). The V gene lost 0 bases and the J gene lost 8 bases, with 7 bases spanning the gap. Written as DNA, the CDR3 is TGCAGTGCTAGAGATGAGGGTACCCAGTACTTC. Encoded protein: CSARDEGTQYF.

V gene TRBV12-3 or TRBV12-4 combines with J gene TRBJ2-5, with 16 bases matching TRBD2. The CDR3 consists of 18 residues. The V gene end was trimmed by 5 bases and the J gene end by 2 bases; junction bases not matched to a gene: 8. CDR3 in DNA: TGTGCCAGCAGTAGTCCCGGGACTAGCGGGGGGGATCAAGAGACCCAGTACTTC. Translated: CASSSPGTSGGDQETQYF.

The rearrangement uses TRBV6-5 and TRBJ1-6; D unresolved. The germline V gene has CDR1 MNHEY and CDR2 SVGAGI. The ends were cut back, 2 bases at V and 8 bases at J, with 7 bases in the middle. The CDR3 has 13 amino acids. CDR3 sequence: CASSYEGYSPLHF. CDR3 coding DNA: TGTGCCAGCAGTTACGAAGGGTATTCACCCCTCCACTTT.

Written as DNA, the CDR3 is TGTGCCAGCTGCCTGGAATCGGGGGGCCGGGGGGAGACCCAGTACTTC. The encoded protein is CASCLESGGRGETQYF. The rearrangement uses TRBV12-3 or TRBV12-4 and TRBJ2-5; TRBD2 is a possible D gene (7 bases). The CDR3 sequence is 16 residues long. Trimming took 8 bases from V and 5 from J, leaving 24 bases between them.

This clonotype was seen a few times. The chain uses TRBV25-1 and TRBJ2-5; maybe TRBD2 (5 bases). Germline V gene lookup returns CDR1 MGHDK and CDR2 SYGVNS. V dropped 5 bases and J dropped 2 bases, with 12 bases sitting between them. The CDR3 is 14 residues long. The CDR3 bases are TGTGCCAGCAGTATGTTCGGGGAACAAGAGACCCAGTACTTC. This translates into CASSMFGEQETQYF.

This clonotype appeared many times. V and J are TRBV5-1 and TRBJ2-3; 8 bases fit TRBD1. The CDR3 is made up of 12 amino acids. V shed 5 bases and J 4 bases; nucleotides not matched to a gene: 0. From germline, CDR1 is SGHRS and CDR2 YFSETQ. The CDR3 here is CASRQGADTQYF. CDR3 DNA: TGCGCCAGCAGACAGGGGGCAGATACGCAGTATTTT.

The chain is built from TRBV20-1 and TRBJ2-7; D unclear. The V gene's germline CDR1 is DFQATT and CDR2 SNEGSKA (reference sequence). The V and J ends lost 4 bases and 2 bases respectively, with 3 bases between them. The CDR3 sequence is 10 residues long. CDR3 region: CSATPYEQYV. CDR3 nucleotides: TGCAGTGCTACCCCCTACGAGCAGTACGTC.

This chain links TRBV4-1 with TRBJ2-5; D not resolved. Germline CDR1 and CDR2: MGHRA and YSYEKL. The CDR3 is 14 residues long. V lost 0 bases and J 5 bases, leaving 10 bases between the germline ends. For the CDR3, the DNA is TGCGCCAGCAGCCAAGATAACCAGTGGGAGACCCAGTACTTC. This codes for CASSQDNQWETQYF.